This T cell receptor beta chain is from a study of T cells after posttransplantation cyclophosphamide. The study's findings and limits: Recipient CMV seropositivity and CMV reactivation strongly tracked TRB clonality. Later post-transplant blood repertoires were often dominated by donor CD8+ memory clones. Tissue-infiltrating T cells from skin or gut overlapped little with blood T cells.

Treatment was busulfan-fludarabine conditioning, a marrow graft, and cyclophosphamide on days +3 and +4. Repertoires were generated with immunoSEQ multiplex PCR, while TCRdb's copy carries only in-frame clones and drops some. The table lists about 7,100 clones, roughly four fifths of them singletons, with 20% to 25% in the top ten. Notes on this clone: Its antigen is as yet unknown.

The V gene lost 1 base and the J gene lost 5 bases, with 6 bases spanning the gap. The CDR3 spans 13 residues. CDR1 ENHRY and CDR2 SYGVKD come from the germline V gene. This rearrangement joins TRBV10-3 to TRBJ1-5; D is undetermined. This receptor was identified in a male patient in his thirties who received an allogeneic stem cell transplant from a related donor, was CMV-positive, and had acute GVHD only. Some T cells may originate from the graft donor. Sequenced here: PBMCs, sampled almost 1,500 days after allogeneic stem cell transplant with posttransplant cyclophosphamide. CDR3 DNA: TGTGCCATCAGTGAGTACAAAGATCAGCCCCAGCATTTT. This codes for CAISEYKDQPQHF.